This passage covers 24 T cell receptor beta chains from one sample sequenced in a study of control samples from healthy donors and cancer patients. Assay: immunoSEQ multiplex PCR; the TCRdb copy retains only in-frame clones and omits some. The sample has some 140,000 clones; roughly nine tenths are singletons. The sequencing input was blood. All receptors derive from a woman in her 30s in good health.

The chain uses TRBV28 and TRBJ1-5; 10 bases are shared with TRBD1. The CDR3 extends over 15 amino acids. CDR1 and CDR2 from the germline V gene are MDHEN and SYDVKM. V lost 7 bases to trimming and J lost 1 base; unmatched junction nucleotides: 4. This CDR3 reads CASTTGGGSNQPQHF. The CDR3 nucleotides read TGTGCCAGCACGACAGGGGGCGGGAGCAATCAGCCCCAGCATTTT.

This chain's CDR3 is CASSVRRGEQFF. In nucleotides, the CDR3 is TGTGCCAGCAGCGTACGTCGCGGTGAGCAGTTCTTC. The gene calls are TRBV12-3 or TRBV12-4 and TRBJ2-1; D is unresolved. V was clipped by 6 bases and J by 9 bases, with 12 bases between them. The CDR3 runs to 12 residues.

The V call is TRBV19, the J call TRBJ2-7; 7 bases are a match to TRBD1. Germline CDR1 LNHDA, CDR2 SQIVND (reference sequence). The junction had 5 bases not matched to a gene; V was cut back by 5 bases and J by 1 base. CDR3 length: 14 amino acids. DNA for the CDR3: TGTGCCAGTAGTGCCGACAGGGCTTCCTACGAGCAGTACTTC. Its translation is CASSADRASYEQYF. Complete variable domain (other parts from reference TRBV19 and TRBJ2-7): DGGITQSPKYLFRKEGQNVTLSCEQNLNHDAMYWYRQDPGQGLRLIYYSQIVNDFQKGDIAEGYSVSREKKESFPLTVTSAQKNPTAFYLCASSADRASYEQYFGPGTRLTVT.

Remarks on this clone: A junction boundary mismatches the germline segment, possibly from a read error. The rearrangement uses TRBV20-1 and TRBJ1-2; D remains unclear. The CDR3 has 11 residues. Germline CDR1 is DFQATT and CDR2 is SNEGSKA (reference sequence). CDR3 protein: CSARDGKAQLF. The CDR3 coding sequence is TGCAGTGCTAGAGACGGAAAAGCCCAGCTCTTC.

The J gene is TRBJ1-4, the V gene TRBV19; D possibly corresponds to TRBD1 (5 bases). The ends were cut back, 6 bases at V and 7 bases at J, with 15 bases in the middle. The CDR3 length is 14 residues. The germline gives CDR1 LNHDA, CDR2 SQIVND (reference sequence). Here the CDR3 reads CASSPGLAFEKLFF. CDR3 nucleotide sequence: TGTGCCAGTAGCCCAGGGTTGGCTTTTGAAAAACTGTTTTTT.

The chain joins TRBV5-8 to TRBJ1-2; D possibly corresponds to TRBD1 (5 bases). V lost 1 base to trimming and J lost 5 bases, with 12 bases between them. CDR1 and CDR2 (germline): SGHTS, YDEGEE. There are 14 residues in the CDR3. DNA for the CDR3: TGTGCCAGCAGCTTGCAGGGATCTGGTTATGGCTACACCTTC. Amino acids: CASSLQGSGYGYTF.

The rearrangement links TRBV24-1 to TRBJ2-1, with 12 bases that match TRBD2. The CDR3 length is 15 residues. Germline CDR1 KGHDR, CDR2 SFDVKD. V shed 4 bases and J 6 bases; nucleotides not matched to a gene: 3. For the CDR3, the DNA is TGTGCCACCAGTGACCCGGGACTAGCGGGCAATGAGCAGTTCTTC. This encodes CATSDPGLAGNEQFF.

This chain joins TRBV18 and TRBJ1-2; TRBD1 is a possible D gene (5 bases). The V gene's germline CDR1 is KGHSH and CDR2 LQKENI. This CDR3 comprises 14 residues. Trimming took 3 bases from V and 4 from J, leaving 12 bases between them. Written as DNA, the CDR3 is TGTGCCAGCTCACCGGAGGGGTTGGGCTATGGCTACACCTTC. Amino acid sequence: CASSPEGLGYGYTF.

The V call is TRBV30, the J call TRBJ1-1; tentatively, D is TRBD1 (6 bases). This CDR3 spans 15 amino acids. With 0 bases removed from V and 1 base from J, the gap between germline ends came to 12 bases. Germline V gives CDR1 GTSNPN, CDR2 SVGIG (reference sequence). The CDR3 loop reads CAWSVPGAKNTEAFF. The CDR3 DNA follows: TGTGCCTGGAGTGTCCCGGGGGCGAAGAACACTGAAGCTTTCTTT.

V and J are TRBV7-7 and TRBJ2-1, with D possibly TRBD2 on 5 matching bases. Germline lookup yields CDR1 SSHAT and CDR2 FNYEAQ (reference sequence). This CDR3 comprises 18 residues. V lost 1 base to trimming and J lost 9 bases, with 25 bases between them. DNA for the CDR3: TGTGCCAGCAGCTTAGGTCCTGTCGGGCCCGGACTTAGCACTGAGCAGTTCTTC. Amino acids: CASSLGPVGPGLSTEQFF.

The CDR3 DNA is TGTGCCAGCAGCCTCTCAACCCCAGGGCCCGGCTACACCTTC. Translation gives CASSLSTPGPGYTF. The chain links TRBV5-6 to TRBJ1-2; possible D gene TRBD1, 5 bases. V lost 4 bases, J lost 8 bases, and 18 bases lay in between. The CDR3 extends over 14 amino acids. CDR1 is SGHDT and CDR2 is YYEEEE in the germline V gene.

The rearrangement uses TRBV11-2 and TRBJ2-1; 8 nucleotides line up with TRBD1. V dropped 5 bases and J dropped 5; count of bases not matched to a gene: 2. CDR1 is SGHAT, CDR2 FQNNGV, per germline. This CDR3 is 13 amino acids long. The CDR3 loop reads CASSEDRDNEQFF. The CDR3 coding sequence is TGTGCCAGCAGCGAGGACAGGGACAATGAGCAGTTCTTC.

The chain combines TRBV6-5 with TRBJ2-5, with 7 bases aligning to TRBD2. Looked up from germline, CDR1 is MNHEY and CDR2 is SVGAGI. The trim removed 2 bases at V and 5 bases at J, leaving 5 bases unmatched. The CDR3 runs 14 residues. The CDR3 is CASSYREVEETQYF. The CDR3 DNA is TGTGCCAGCAGTTACCGGGAGGTAGAGGAGACCCAGTACTTC.

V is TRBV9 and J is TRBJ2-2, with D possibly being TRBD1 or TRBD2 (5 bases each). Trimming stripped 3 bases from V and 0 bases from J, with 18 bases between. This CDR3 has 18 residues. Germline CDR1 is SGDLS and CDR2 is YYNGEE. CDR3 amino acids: CASSASGTPGPNTGELFF. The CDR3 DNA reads TGTGCCAGCAGCGCGAGTGGGACCCCAGGGCCGAACACCGGGGAGCTGTTTTTT.

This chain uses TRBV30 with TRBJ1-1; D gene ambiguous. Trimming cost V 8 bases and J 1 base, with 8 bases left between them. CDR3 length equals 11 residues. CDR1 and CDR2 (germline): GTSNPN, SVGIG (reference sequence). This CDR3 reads CAALTNTEAFF. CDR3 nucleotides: TGTGCCGCCCTAACGAACACTGAAGCTTTCTTT.

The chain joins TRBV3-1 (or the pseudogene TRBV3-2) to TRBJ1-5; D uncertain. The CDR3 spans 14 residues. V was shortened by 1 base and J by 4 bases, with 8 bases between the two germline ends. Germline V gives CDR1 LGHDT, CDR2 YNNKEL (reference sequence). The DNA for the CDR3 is TGTGCCAGCAGCCAAGGTAACGGTAATCAGCCCCAGCATTTT. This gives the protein CASSQGNGNQPQHF.

This chain's CDR3 is CASSARRQSSAQGYEQYF. In DNA form, the CDR3 reads TGTGCCAGCAGTGCCCGACGACAGTCTAGCGCCCAGGGGTACGAGCAGTACTTC. The rearrangement joins TRBV6-2 or TRBV6-3 to TRBJ2-7; the D call may be TRBD1 or TRBD2 (6 bases each). Germline V gene sequence: CDR1 MNHEY, CDR2 SVGEGT. This CDR3 comprises 18 residues. Trimming removed 5 bases from V and 4 bases from J, with 27 bases in between.

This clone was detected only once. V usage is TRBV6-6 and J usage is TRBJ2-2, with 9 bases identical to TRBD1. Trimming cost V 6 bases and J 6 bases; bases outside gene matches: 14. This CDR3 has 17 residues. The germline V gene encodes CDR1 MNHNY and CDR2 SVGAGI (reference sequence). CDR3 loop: CASRRQFGTGNPGELFF. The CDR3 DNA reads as TGTGCCAGCAGACGACAATTTGGGACAGGGAATCCCGGGGAGCTGTTTTTT.

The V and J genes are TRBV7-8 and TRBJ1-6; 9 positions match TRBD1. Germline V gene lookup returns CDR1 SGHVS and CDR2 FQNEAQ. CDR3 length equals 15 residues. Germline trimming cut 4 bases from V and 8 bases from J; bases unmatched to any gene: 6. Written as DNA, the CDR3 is TGTGCCAGCAGCTCAAGGACAGGGGCGGATTCACCCCTCCACTTT. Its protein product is CASSSRTGADSPLHF.

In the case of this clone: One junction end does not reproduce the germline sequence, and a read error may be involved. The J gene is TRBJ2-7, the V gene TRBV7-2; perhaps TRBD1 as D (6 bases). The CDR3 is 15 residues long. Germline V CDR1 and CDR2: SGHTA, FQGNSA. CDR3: CASTLNPGHLYEQYF. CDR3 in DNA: TGTGCCAGCACCTTAAACCCGGGACACCTCTACGAGCAGTACTTC.

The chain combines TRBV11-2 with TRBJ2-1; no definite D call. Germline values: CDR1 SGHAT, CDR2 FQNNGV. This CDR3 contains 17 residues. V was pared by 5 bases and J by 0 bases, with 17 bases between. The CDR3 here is CASSHRPGLSSYNEQFF. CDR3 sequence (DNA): TGTGCCAGCAGCCACCGGCCCGGGTTAAGCTCCTACAATGAGCAGTTCTTC.

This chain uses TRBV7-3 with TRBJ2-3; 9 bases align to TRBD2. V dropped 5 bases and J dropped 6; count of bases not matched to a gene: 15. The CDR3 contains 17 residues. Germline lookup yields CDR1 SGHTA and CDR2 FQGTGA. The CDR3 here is CASSLGPSGIGRDTQYF. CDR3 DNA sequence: TGTGCCAGCAGCCTCGGGCCTAGCGGGATAGGGAGGGATACGCAGTATTTT.

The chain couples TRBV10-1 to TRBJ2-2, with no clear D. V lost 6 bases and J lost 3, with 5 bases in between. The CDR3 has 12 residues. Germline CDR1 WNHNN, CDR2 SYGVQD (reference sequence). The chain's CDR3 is CASSGDTGELFF. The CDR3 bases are TGCGCCAGCAGCGGAGACACCGGGGAGCTGTTTTTT.

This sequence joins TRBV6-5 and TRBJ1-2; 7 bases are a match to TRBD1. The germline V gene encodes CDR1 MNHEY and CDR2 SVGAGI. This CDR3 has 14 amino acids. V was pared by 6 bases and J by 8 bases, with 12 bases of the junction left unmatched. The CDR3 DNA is TGTGCCAGCAGGCCTTCACAGGGGCACGGGGGCTACACCTTC. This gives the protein CASRPSQGHGGYTF.